This TCR beta chain was captured by sequencing in a study of T cells in Graves' hyperthyroidism and ophthalmopathy. Study-level points and caveats: Ophthalmopathy was distinguished from stable hyperthyroidism by 13 V-J signatures. Clonotypes that were expanded in thyroid above 0.001 mostly appeared in blood too.

V was shortened by 8 bases and J by 4 bases, with 16 bases between the two germline ends. Germline CDR1 SNHLY, CDR2 FYNNEI. The CDR3 has 14 amino acids. For Graves' hyperthyroidism to be stable, ophthalmopathy could not progress within 18 months. The PBMCs studied were ones that came from about 10 ml fresh peripheral blood. Template material for amplifying TCR beta CDR3 regions consisted of RNA transcripts. The HTBI primer set was used in a first-round RT-PCR of the TCR CDR3. One entry per CDR3 protein, called by TCRdb with MiXCR from the multiplex PCR reads. The sample shows under 350,000 distinct CDR3 sequences, roughly 18% of them seen only once. As for this clonotype: Its antigen remains unidentified.

The TCR originated in a woman in her fifties or sixties with Graves' hyperthyroidism. This chain connects TRBV2 to TRBJ2-3, with D possibly TRBD1 on 6 matching bases. The sequenced material came from blood. As DNA, the CDR3 is TGTGCCAGCGCTTTGCAGGGGTGGGCAGATACGCAGTATTTT. Amino acids: CASALQGWADTQYF.